This T cell receptor beta chain was sequenced in a study of T cell responses to AZD1222 COVID-19 vaccine. Method: immunoSEQ multiplex PCR; TCRdb's copy keeps in-frame clones and lacks some. This sample carries some 150,000 clones, 90% of them seen once, and the ten largest clones take less than 2%. As concerns this clone: Its antigen is still unknown.

Trimming stripped 6 bases from V and 1 base from J, with 9 bases between. CDR3 size: 13 residues. Germline CDR1 and CDR2: MNHEY and SVGAGI. General study points: Repertoires were collected only later (after the peak T cell response had occurred). Spike-spanning, vaccine-associated CD4 TCRs were dominant at 160-218 and 743-854. Among AZD1222 vaccinees, only six were seropositive at baseline. Possibly, clonal diversity was underestimated; donors were largely white British and included more females.

The chain couples TRBV6-5 to TRBJ1-1; D unresolved. This specimen was peripheral blood, taken on day 0 of AZD1222 vaccination. This receptor was identified in an adult in good health. The DNA of the CDR3 is TGTGCCAGCAGGGCTGAGAGGAACACTGAAGCTTTCTTT. Its protein product is CASRAERNTEAFF.